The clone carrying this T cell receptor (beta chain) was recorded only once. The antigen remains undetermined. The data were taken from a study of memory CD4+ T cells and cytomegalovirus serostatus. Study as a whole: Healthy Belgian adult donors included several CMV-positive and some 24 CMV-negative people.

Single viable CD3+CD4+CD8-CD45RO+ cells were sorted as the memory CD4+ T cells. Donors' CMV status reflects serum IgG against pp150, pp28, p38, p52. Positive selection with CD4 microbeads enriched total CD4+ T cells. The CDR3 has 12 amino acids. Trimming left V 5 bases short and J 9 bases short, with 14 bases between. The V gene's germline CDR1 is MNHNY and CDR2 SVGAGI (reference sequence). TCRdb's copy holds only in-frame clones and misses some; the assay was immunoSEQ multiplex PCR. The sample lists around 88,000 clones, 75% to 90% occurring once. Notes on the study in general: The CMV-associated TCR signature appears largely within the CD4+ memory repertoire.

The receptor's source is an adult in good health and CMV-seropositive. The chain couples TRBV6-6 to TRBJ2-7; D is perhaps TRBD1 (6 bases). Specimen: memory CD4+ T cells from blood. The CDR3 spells CASSGYREPQYF. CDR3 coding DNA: TGTGCCAGCAGTGGATACAGGGAACCGCAGTACTTC.